Sequencing of this T cell receptor beta chain was carried out in a study of T cell responses to AZD1222 COVID-19 vaccine. At the level of the study: Pooled in the analysis were second doses at about 4 or about 12 weeks. Study results and caveats: Spike-wide coverage was observed for vaccine-associated CD4 TCRs, with dominant responses at 160-218 and 743-854. Repertoires were sampled only after the peak T cell response. It was only a handful of AZD1222 recipients who were seropositive at baseline.

Clones were sequenced by immunoSEQ multiplex PCR, and TCRdb holds only the in-frame ones, with some missing. The sample holds more than 90,000 clones, about 82% seen once. Germline CDR1 SGHTA, CDR2 FQGNSA. V lost 1 base and J lost 6, with 10 bases in between. The CDR3 loop spans 15 amino acids. As to this clone: Its matching antigen is unknown.

The chain has TRBV7-2 and TRBJ1-6; D not resolved. The material sequenced was peripheral blood, taken on day 0 of AZD1222 vaccination. This receptor was taken from an adult in good health. CDR3 coding DNA: TGTGCCAGCAGCTTAGACCCAGCCTCTAATTCACCCCTCCACTTT. It encodes CASSLDPASNSPLHF.